Listed here are 21 T cell receptor beta chains from one sample, sequenced in a study of blood T cell repertoires in COVID-19. Profiled with immunoSEQ multiplex PCR; TCRdb holds only in-frame clones, not every one. The table has over 45,000 clones, 90% to 95% seen once; the top ten hold around 3.9%. Sequencing used peripheral blood. The receptors here all came from a man aged 50-59 years with acute or convalescent COVID-19.

The rearrangement joins TRBV29-1 to TRBJ1-2; 9 bases match TRBD1. Germline CDR1 is SQVTM and CDR2 is ANQGSEA. The CDR3 spans 14 residues. V was pared by 5 bases and J by 4 bases, with 8 bases of the junction left unmatched. The CDR3 loop reads CSVRGQGGGYGYTF. CDR3 coding DNA: TGCAGCGTTAGGGGACAGGGAGGCGGCTATGGCTACACCTTC.

This sequence joins TRBV6-2 or TRBV6-3 and TRBJ2-7; possible D gene TRBD2, 6 bases. V was trimmed by 0 bases and J by 7 bases, leaving 13 bases between them. Germline V CDR1 and CDR2: MNHEY, SVGEGT. The CDR3 runs 14 residues. This chain's CDR3 is CASSYSMGGGEQYF. DNA for the CDR3: TGTGCCAGCAGTTACTCTATGGGAGGCGGTGAGCAGTACTTC.

The chain employs TRBV4-2 and TRBJ1-3; the D gene is possibly TRBD1 (5 bases). This CDR3 has 17 residues. Germline assignment: CDR1 LGHNA and CDR2 YNFKEQ. The V and J ends lost 4 bases and 0 bases respectively, with 16 bases between them. DNA for the CDR3: TGTGCCAGCAGCCGGTGGGTGGGAGGGGCCTCTGGAAACACCATATATTTT. This codes for CASSRWVGGASGNTIYF.

The V gene is TRBV12-3 or TRBV12-4, the J gene TRBJ1-3; unclear D gene. Deletions cut 1 base from V and 3 bases from J, with 4 bases between. The length of the CDR3 is 13 residues. The CDR3: CASSLVNGNTIYF. For the CDR3, the DNA is TGTGCCAGCAGTTTAGTCAATGGAAACACCATATATTTT.

The chain carries TRBV12-1 and TRBJ2-3; the D call in the table, TRBD2, was not verified against the DNA. TRBV12-1 is deemed a pseudogene. The CDR3 spans 12 residues. CDR3 loop: CASSFRADTQYF. CDR3 DNA: TGTGCCAGCAGCTTTCGAGCAGATACGCAGTATTTT.

This chain connects TRBV20-1 to TRBJ2-1, with 7 bases fitting TRBD1. J was trimmed by 4 bases and V by 3 bases; bases with no gene match: 6. Per germline, CDR1 DFQATT and CDR2 SNEGSKA (reference sequence). The CDR3 totals 14 residues. The CDR3 coding sequence is TGCAGTGCTAGTAAACGGACAGGATACAATGAGCAGTTCTTC. This sequence encodes CSASKRTGYNEQFF.

The chain joins TRBV6-5 to TRBJ1-2, with TRBD1 matching over 8 bases. The ends lost 6 bases at V and 6 bases at J; junction bases unmatched: 6. The CDR3 is 13 amino acids. Germline V gene sequence: CDR1 MNHEY, CDR2 SVGAGI. The CDR3 region is CASSTRTGNGYTF. CDR3 in DNA: TGTGCCAGCAGCACCCGGACAGGGAATGGCTACACCTTC.

The gene calls are TRBV15 and TRBJ2-5, with D possibly matching TRBD2 (6 bases). V lost 1 base, J lost 5 bases, and 11 bases lay in between. Germline V CDR1 and CDR2: LNHNV, YYDKDF (reference sequence). CDR3 size: 14 residues. CDR3 nucleotides: TGTGCCACCAGCAGAGGTGGAGGGGTCGAGACCCAGTACTTC. Protein: CATSRGGGVETQYF.

This rearrangement joins TRBV5-1 to TRBJ1-1; tentatively, D is TRBD1 (5 bases). The germline V gene encodes CDR1 SGHRS and CDR2 YFSETQ. This CDR3 region has 15 residues. Trimming shortened V by 4 bases and J by 5 bases, and 18 bases separated the two germline ends. CDR3: CASSLGARAGTEAFF. The CDR3 DNA follows: TGCGCCAGCAGCCTCGGGGCAAGGGCGGGAACTGAAGCTTTCTTT. The complete variable domain, with remaining parts taken from reference TRBV5-1 and TRBJ1-1, reads KAGVTQTPRYLIKTRGQQVTLSCSPISGHRSVSWYQQTPGQGLQFLFEYFSETQRNKGNFPGRFSGRQFSNSRSEMNVSTLELGDSALYLCASSLGARAGTEAFFGQGTRLTVV.

This chain uses TRBV13 with TRBJ1-1; possible D gene TRBD1, 6 bases. The CDR3 has 15 amino acids. V gave up 2 bases and J gave up 2 bases, with 12 bases separating them. Germline-derived CDR1 and CDR2 are PRHDT and FYEKMQ (reference sequence). CDR3 protein: CASSLPTRGNTEAFF. Here the CDR3 DNA reads TGTGCCAGCAGCTTACCAACCAGGGGTAACACTGAAGCTTTCTTT. Complete variable domain (other parts from reference TRBV13 and TRBJ1-1): AAGVIQSPRHLIKEKRETATLKCYPIPRHDTVYWYQQGPGQDPQFLISFYEKMQSDKGSIPDRFSAQQFSDYHSELNMSSLELGDSALYFCASSLPTRGNTEAFFGQGTRLTVV.

This chain uses TRBV29-1 with TRBJ2-7, with 7 bases aligning to TRBD1. The CDR3 spans 15 residues. V trimming: 1 base; J trimming: 7 bases; junction bases outside the gene matches: 13. CDR1 and CDR2 from the germline V gene are SQVTM and ANQGSEA. CDR3 region: CSVEAGTDPFREQYF. CDR3 sequence (DNA): TGCAGCGTTGAAGCCGGGACAGACCCATTTAGGGAGCAGTACTTC.

This chain links TRBV2 with TRBJ1-2; 10 bases are shared with TRBD1. V trimming: 6 bases; J trimming: 3 bases; junction bases outside the gene matches: 7. The CDR3 contains 15 residues. Germline loops: CDR1 SNHLY, CDR2 FYNNEI. The DNA for the CDR3 is TGTGCCAGCAGCGGGACAGGGGAAAGGGACTATGGCTACACCTTC. Translated, it gives CASSGTGERDYGYTF.

The chain recombines TRBV19 with TRBJ1-1, with D uncertain. Per germline, CDR1 LNHDA and CDR2 SQIVND (reference sequence). The CDR3 has 16 residues. V dropped 0 bases and J dropped 4 bases, with 15 bases sitting between them. In DNA form, the CDR3 reads TGTGCCAGTAGTATAGACCAACCGGGGAGAGGCACTGAAGCTTTCTTT. Residues: CASSIDQPGRGTEAFF.

The chain has TRBV25-1 and TRBJ2-7; D is perhaps TRBD2 (6 bases). Trimming stripped 4 bases from V and 0 bases from J, with 13 bases between. Looked up from germline, CDR1 is MGHDK and CDR2 is SYGVNS. The CDR3 is 15 amino acids. The CDR3 is CASSARGTSSYEQYF. The DNA of the CDR3 is TGTGCCAGCAGTGCCCGGGGGACGAGCTCCTACGAGCAGTACTTC.

This chain links TRBV2 with TRBJ1-5, with 8 nucleotides matching TRBD1. Germline V lookup: CDR1 SNHLY, CDR2 FYNNEI. The CDR3 has 16 residues. J was trimmed by 5 bases and V by 6 bases; bases with no gene match: 12. CDR3 DNA: TGTGCCAGCAGGACAGACCGACAGGGGCCACATCAGCCCCAGCATTTT. Translated: CASRTDRQGPHQPQHF.

The chain employs TRBV11-2 and TRBJ2-7; 10 bases align to TRBD2. The length of the CDR3 is 16 residues. The ends lost 1 base at V and 0 bases at J; junction bases unmatched: 3. CDR1 and CDR2 from the germline V gene are SGHAT and FQNNGV. The CDR3 region is CASSLVGLASSYEQYF. The CDR3 DNA reads as TGTGCCAGCAGCTTAGTGGGACTAGCGAGCTCCTACGAGCAGTACTTC.

This chain joins TRBV3-1 (or the pseudogene TRBV3-2) and TRBJ1-6; 8 bases are shared with TRBD1. Looked up from germline, CDR1 is LGHDT and CDR2 is YNNKEL (reference sequence). The CDR3 has 17 amino acids. Trimming cost V 1 base and J 7 bases; bases outside gene matches: 9. The CDR3 bases are TGTGCCAGCAGCCAAGCCAGACAGGGGAAATCAAATTCACCCCTCCACTTT. This gives the protein CASSQARQGKSNSPLHF.

The J gene is TRBJ1-4, the V gene TRBV28, with D possibly being TRBD1 (6 bases). The CDR3 is made up of 13 amino acids. Trimming pared 6 bases from V and 3 bases from J, leaving 8 bases between. Germline values: CDR1 MDHEN, CDR2 SYDVKM. CDR3 in DNA: TGTGCCAGCAGCGGACAGCCTAATGAAAAACTGTTTTTT. As protein: CASSGQPNEKLFF.

The CDR3 loop reads CASSQDGGAWSGYTF. The CDR3 DNA follows: TGTGCCAGCAGCCAAGATGGGGGGGCCTGGAGTGGCTACACCTTC. The chain carries TRBV3-1 (or the pseudogene TRBV3-2) and TRBJ1-2, with D possibly TRBD1 on 6 matching bases. V lost 0 bases to trimming and J lost 7 bases, with 15 bases between them. CDR1 LGHDT and CDR2 YNNKEL come from the germline V gene (reference sequence). The CDR3 runs to 15 residues.

The V call is TRBV29-1, the J call TRBJ1-3, with D perhaps matching TRBD1 (6 bases). The germline V gene has CDR1 SQVTM and CDR2 ANQGSEA. The CDR3 length is 13 residues. V was pared by 2 bases and J by 5 bases, with 10 bases between. Written as DNA, the CDR3 is TGCAGCGTTGAAATACAGGGTCGAAACACCATATATTTT. Translating it yields CSVEIQGRNTIYF.

The chain recombines TRBV19 with TRBJ2-5; TRBD2 matches 13 bases. The CDR3 extends over 15 amino acids. Germline assignment: CDR1 LNHDA and CDR2 SQIVND (reference sequence). V shed 2 bases and J 4 bases; nucleotides not matched to a gene: 1. CDR3 residues: CASSIRTSGRETQYF. CDR3 nucleotides: TGTGCCAGTAGTATAAGGACTAGCGGGAGAGAGACCCAGTACTTC. Filled out from reference TRBV19 and TRBJ2-5, the complete variable domain reads DGGITQSPKYLFRKEGQNVTLSCEQNLNHDAMYWYRQDPGQGLRLIYYSQIVNDFQKGDIAEGYSVSREKKESFPLTVTSAQKNPTAFYLCASSIRTSGRETQYFGPGTRLLVL.